This T cell receptor beta chain derives from a study of T cells in narcolepsy. Across the study: Enrolled donors included narcolepsy type 1 or type 2 patients and healthy controls. Broader study findings: In some patient and control memory CD4+ samples, autoreactive clones were absent. Same-patient CSF and blood CD4+ T cell clonotypes included HCRT-specific and TRIB2-specific autoreactive ones. Blood of same and different patients, but not healthy controls, reportedly held recurring autoreactive clonotypes.

Germline lookup yields CDR1 LNHDA and CDR2 SQIVND (reference sequence). The CDR3 consists of 18 residues. After removal of 5 bases from V and 3 bases from J, the junction contained 9 bases not matched to a gene. For this clone: Its antigen is unknown.

TCRdb keeps only in-frame clones here, not all; method: immunoSEQ multiplex PCR. The sample has 25,000 to 35,000 clones; 60% to 85% are singletons. This receptor was taken from a human donor in good health. Sequencing was carried out using memory (CD45RA-) CD4+ T cells from blood. The chain employs TRBV19 and TRBJ2-2, with 13 bases lining up with TRBD2. In nucleotides, the CDR3 is TGTGCCAGTAGTCCTCGACTAGCGGGGGGTCCTTACACCGGGGAGCTGTTTTTT. Its translation is CASSPRLAGGPYTGELFF.